This T cell receptor (beta chain) appears in the sequencing data of a study of T cells in localized non-small cell lung cancer. Notes on the study in general: Appearance in adjacent lung was seen for a median 57 of the top 100 tumor clones.

V gave up 2 bases and J gave up 1 base; unmatched junction bases: 1. The CDR3 length is 15 residues. Germline loops: CDR1 MNHEY, CDR2 SVGAGI. Comments on this clone: Its antigen is unknown.

This table comes from immunoSEQ multiplex PCR, and its TCRdb copy is limited to in-frame clones, with some not included. Among about 52,000 clones listed, 70% to 90% were seen once. The sequence came from a female donor with stage II lung adenocarcinoma. This specimen consisted of PBMCs, obtained before any cancer treatment. The chain carries TRBV6-5 and TRBJ2-1; the match to TRBD1 covers 8 bases. The CDR3 DNA follows: TGTGCCAGCAGTTACGACAGGGGTTCCTACAATGAGCAGTTCTTC. This gives the protein CASSYDRGSYNEQFF.